The T cell receptor beta chain described here comes from a study of cytomegalovirus exposure and HLA in healthy donors. Study findings and constraints: When analyzed later, the rates of TCR association showed variation by HLA locus, with DRB1 the most and HLA-C the fewest.

V shed 9 bases and J 0 bases; nucleotides not matched to a gene: 7. Looked up from germline, CDR1 is MDHEN and CDR2 is SYDVKM. The CDR3 extends over 15 amino acids. Primers for the PCR totalled 60 Vbeta and 13 Jbeta. Here immunoSEQ multiplex PCR was the method, and the copy in TCRdb shows in-frame clones only, minus some. In all, the sample yields approximately 120,000 clones. Comments on this clone: Antigen unknown.

The chain recombines TRBV28 with TRBJ2-3; the match to TRBD2 covers 9 bases. This clonotype was sampled from a young man in good health and CMV-seronegative. The specimen was PBMCs. CDR3 region: CASSPTSGSTDTQYF. The CDR3 DNA is TGTGCCAGTTCTCCGACTAGCGGTAGCACAGATACGCAGTATTTT. Filled out from reference TRBV28 and TRBJ2-3, the complete variable domain reads DVKVTQSSRYLVKRTGEKVFLECVQDMDHENMFWYRQDPGLGLRLIYFSYDVKMKEKGDIPEGYSVSREKKERFSLILESASTNQTSMYLCASSPTSGSTDTQYFGPGTRLTVL.